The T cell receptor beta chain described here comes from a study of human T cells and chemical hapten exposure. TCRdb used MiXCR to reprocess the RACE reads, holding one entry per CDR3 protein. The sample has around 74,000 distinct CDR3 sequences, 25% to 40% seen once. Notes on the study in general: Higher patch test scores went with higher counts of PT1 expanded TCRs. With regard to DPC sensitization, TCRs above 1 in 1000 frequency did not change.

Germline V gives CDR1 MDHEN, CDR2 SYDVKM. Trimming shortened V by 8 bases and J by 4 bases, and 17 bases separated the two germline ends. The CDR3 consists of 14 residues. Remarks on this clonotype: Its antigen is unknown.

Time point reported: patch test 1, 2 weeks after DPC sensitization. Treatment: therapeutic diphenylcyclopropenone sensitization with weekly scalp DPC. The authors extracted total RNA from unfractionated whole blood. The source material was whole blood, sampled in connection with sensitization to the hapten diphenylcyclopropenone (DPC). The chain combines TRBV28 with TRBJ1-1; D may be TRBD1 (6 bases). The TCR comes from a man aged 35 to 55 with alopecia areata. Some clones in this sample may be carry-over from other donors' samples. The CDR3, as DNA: TGTGCCAGCGAGGGGGGCAAGATCGGCACTGAAGCTTTCTTT. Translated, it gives CASEGGKIGTEAFF.